This T cell receptor (beta chain) was captured in a study of blood T cell repertoires in COVID-19. Study overall: The origin of the acute and convalescent COVID-19 samples was the United States, Italy and Spain. T cells, B-cell-depleted T cells, or PBMCs provided the cDNA or gDNA that served as material.

Germline loops: CDR1 SGHVS, CDR2 FNYEAQ. The CDR3 is made up of 15 amino acids. After removal of 1 base from V and 8 bases from J, the junction contained 2 bases not matched to a gene. As handled by the study authors: Researchers report that nucleated cell counts were estimated from reference gene primer amplification. Only in-frame clones appear in the TCRdb table, and some are missing; sequencing was by immunoSEQ multiplex PCR. V and J calls and clone size are given by that table; D and trimming were obtained from the DNA. The data contain about 160,000 clones, approximately 90% of them seen just once; the ten biggest clones take up less than 2.5%.

Source material: peripheral blood. The receptor's source is a man in his late teens or twenties with acute or convalescent COVID-19. This chain joins TRBV7-6 and TRBJ2-1, with TRBD2 matching over 13 bases. CDR3 nucleotides: TGTGCCAGCAGCTTAGAACTAGCGGGAGGGGATGAGCAGTTCTTC. It translates to CASSLELAGGDEQFF.